The rows below give T cell receptor beta chains drawn from one sample of a study of identical twins. TCRdb re-called the 5' RACE reads through MiXCR, storing one row per CDR3 protein. The sample consists of a few hundred thousand distinct CDR3 sequences, less than 25% of them appearing once. The data were also submitted as part of a second study, on T cells expressing NK-cell markers.

Sequenced input: CD4+ T cells sorted from blood. These receptors were obtained from a woman aged 18-29 years in good health. Each CDR3 is given without its conserved first and last residue.

J gene	V gene	CDR3 protein
TRBJ1-1	TRBV12-3/TRBV12-4	ASSQQGNTEAF
TRBJ2-7	TRBV7-9	ASRRTGTGNSYEQY
TRBJ2-3	TRBV3-1	ASSHRRRTDTQY
TRBJ2-5	TRBV9	ASSVEGHPGETQY
TRBJ1-2	TRBV7-9	ASSTGRVGYGYT
TRBJ2-3	TRBV11-3	ASSANRGTDTQY
TRBJ1-1	TRBV6-5	ASSFLSTYMNTEAF
TRBJ2-3	TRBV25-1	ASSDRKDTQY
TRBJ1-1	TRBV9	ASSVGWGTTEAF
TRBJ2-5	TRBV5-1	ASSSKLAGQETQY